The 19 T cell receptor beta chains reported below all come from one sample, sequenced in a study of neurological immune-mediated disorders. TCRdb used MiXCR to reprocess the 5' RACE reads, holding one entry per CDR3 protein. The sample has 52,000 or so distinct CDR3 sequences, 3% to 4% seen once. The specimen sequenced was CD4+ T cells from blood. The receptors shown here come from a woman in her forties with multiple sclerosis.

The sample holds many counts of this clonotype. The chain employs TRBV7-6 and TRBJ1-5; TRBD1 matches at 9 bases. V shed 3 bases and J 5 bases; nucleotides not matched to a gene: 2. The V gene's germline CDR1 is SGHVS and CDR2 FNYEAQ. The CDR3 sequence is 14 residues long. Here the CDR3 reads CASSLRTGDQPQHF. Written as DNA, the CDR3 is TGTGCCAGCAGCTTGAGGACAGGGGATCAGCCCCAGCATTTT.

This clonotype was recorded at least ten times. The V and J genes are TRBV29-1 and TRBJ2-5; the D gene is possibly TRBD1 (6 bases). The CDR3 is made up of 13 amino acids. Germline CDR1 is SQVTM and CDR2 is ANQGSEA. Trimming took off 7 bases at V and 3 bases at J, with 15 bases between the two ends. The CDR3 DNA follows: TGCAGCGCCTATCACCAGGGGAAAGAGACCCAGTACTTC. Amino acid sequence: CSAYHQGKETQYF.

This clonotype was recorded at least ten times. J is TRBJ2-1 and V is TRBV20-1; D not certain. Germline V CDR1 and CDR2: DFQATT, SNEGSKA (reference sequence). CDR3 size: 14 residues. Trimming cost V 0 bases and J 10 bases, with 16 bases left between them. CDR3 sequence: CSARDPVGSAEQFF. The CDR3 nucleotides are TGCAGTGCTAGAGATCCAGTCGGGTCGGCGGAGCAGTTCTTC.

The sample holds many counts of this clonotype. The chain couples TRBV2 to TRBJ1-1; 7 bases match TRBD1. Germline V lookup: CDR1 SNHLY, CDR2 FYNNEI. The CDR3 spans 15 residues. The junction had 6 bases not matched to a gene; V was cut back by 4 bases and J by 1 base. CDR3 region: CASSVEGGTNTEAFF. CDR3 in DNA: TGTGCCAGCAGTGTGGAAGGGGGCACGAACACTGAAGCTTTCTTT.

Many counts were recorded for this clonotype. This chain links TRBV7-8 with TRBJ1-3; D is uncertain. Trimming stripped 1 base from V and 3 bases from J, with 7 bases between. The CDR3 consists of 14 residues. CDR1 is SGHVS, CDR2 FQNEAQ, per germline. CDR3 DNA: TGTGCCAGCAGCTTAGGGGGAGGTGGAAACACCATATATTTT. Translation: CASSLGGGGNTIYF.

The sample holds many counts of this clonotype. The chain combines TRBV4-1 with TRBJ2-7, with 9 nucleotides matching TRBD2. The CDR3 spans 17 residues. V shed 2 bases and J 8 bases; nucleotides not matched to a gene: 16. Germline V gives CDR1 MGHRA, CDR2 YSYEKL. CDR3 in amino acids: CASSQTLLAGALSKQYF. CDR3 sequence (DNA): TGCGCCAGCAGCCAAACCCTCTTAGCGGGGGCCCTAAGCAAGCAGTACTTC.

This clonotype has at least ten counts. V usage is TRBV7-2 and J usage is TRBJ1-5, with TRBD1 identical over 9 bases. CDR3 length: 15 residues. CDR1 and CDR2 from the germline V gene are SGHTA and FQGNSA. The J segment lost 1 base and the V segment lost 5 bases, leaving 3 bases of the junction unmatched. The CDR3 reads CASSLTGGSNQPQHF. For the CDR3, the DNA is TGTGCCAGCAGCCTAACAGGGGGCAGCAATCAGCCCCAGCATTTT.

This clonotype showed up many times. This sequence joins TRBV21-1 and TRBJ1-2; TRBD1, the table's D call, was not compared with the DNA. TRBV21-1 is designated a pseudogene. The CDR3 runs 12 residues. CDR3 residues: CASRNRGHGYTF. The CDR3 bases are TGTGCCAGCAGGAACAGGGGGCATGGCTACACCTTC.

This clonotype has ten or more counts. The gene calls are TRBV20-1 and TRBJ2-7, with 7 bases aligning to TRBD1. CDR3 length equals 14 residues. CDR1 is DFQATT and CDR2 is SNEGSKA in the germline V gene (reference sequence). Unmatched junction bases numbered 5, after V lost 3 bases and J lost 0 bases. The CDR3 DNA is TGCAGTGCTAGCTTACAGGGGAGCTCCTACGAGCAGTACTTC. Translating it yields CSASLQGSSYEQYF.

This clonotype was counted many times. This CDR3 is CATKRGTGGNTIYF. The CDR3, as DNA: TGTGCCACCAAACGAGGGACAGGAGGAAACACCATATATTTT. V and J are TRBV15 and TRBJ1-3, with 8 bases matching TRBD1. V gave up 7 bases and J gave up 4 bases; unmatched junction bases: 6. Germline lookup yields CDR1 LNHNV and CDR2 YYDKDF (reference sequence). The CDR3 is 14 residues long.

This clonotype has at least ten counts. The chain recombines TRBV27 with TRBJ1-1; D is perhaps TRBD1 (6 bases). This CDR3 is 14 amino acids long. The germline V and J ends were trimmed by 7 bases and 0 bases, with 12 bases remaining between them. Germline values: CDR1 MNHEY, CDR2 SMNVEV (reference sequence). The DNA for the CDR3 is TGTGCCAGCACCCCGGGACACTTGAACACTGAAGCTTTCTTT. Translation gives CASTPGHLNTEAFF.

The chain is built from TRBV19 and TRBJ1-1, with unresolved D. The CDR3 length is 14 residues. The germline CDR1 and CDR2 sequences are LNHDA and SQIVND (reference sequence). V lost 7 bases and J lost 0, with 12 bases in between. CDR3: CASKLKVMNTEAFF. CDR3 in DNA: TGTGCCAGTAAGTTGAAAGTAATGAACACTGAAGCTTTCTTT.

This chain links TRBV5-5 with TRBJ1-1, with 11 nucleotides matching TRBD1. The V gene's germline CDR1 is SGHKS and CDR2 YYEKEE (reference sequence). Unmatched junction bases numbered 3, after V lost 5 bases and J lost 0 bases. This CDR3 contains 15 residues. CDR3 residues: CASRWTGGMNTEAFF. CDR3 coding DNA: TGTGCCAGCAGGTGGACAGGGGGCATGAACACTGAAGCTTTCTTT. Together with reference TRBV5-5 and TRBJ1-1, the CDR3 gives the full variable domain: DAGVTQSPTHLIKTRGQQVTLRCSPISGHKSVSWYQQVLGQGPQFIFQYYEKEERGRGNFPDRFSARQFPNYSSELNVNALLLGDSALYLCASRWTGGMNTEAFFGQGTRLTVV.

This clonotype has at least ten counts. One junction end disagrees with the germline gene, perhaps due to a read error. The chain joins TRBV12-5 to TRBJ2-7; maybe TRBD2 (5 bases). Germline CDR1 reads LGHNT; CDR2 reads FRNRAP. The CDR3 is 13 residues long. CDR3: CASGLTTSGMRSF. CDR3 nucleotide sequence: TGTGCTAGTGGTTTGACAACCTCCGGGATGAGGAGCTTC. The full variable domain, in which reference TRBV12-5 and TRBJ2-7 provide the parts outside the CDR3, is DARVTQTPRHKVTEMGQEVTMRCQPILGHNTVFWYRQTMMQGLELLAYFRNRAPLDDSGMPKDRFSAEMPDATLATLKIQPSEPRDSAVYFCASGLTTSGMRSFGPGTRLTVT.

This clonotype was detected many times. The chain combines TRBV24-1 with TRBJ1-3; D ambiguous. This CDR3 has 15 residues. CDR1 and CDR2 from the germline V gene are KGHDR and SFDVKD. Trimming removed 4 bases from V and 0 bases from J, with 9 bases in between. CDR3 in amino acids: CATSDSRRSGNTIYF. CDR3 coding DNA: TGTGCCACCAGTGACAGCCGACGCTCTGGAAACACCATATATTTT.

This clonotype was picked up many times. The chain recombines TRBV9 with TRBJ1-6; D gene unclear. The length of the CDR3 is 16 residues. Germline V gene data show CDR1 as SGDLS and CDR2 as YYNGEE. Trimming pared 4 bases from V and 7 bases from J, leaving 18 bases between. CDR3 protein: CASSISLDPGNSPLHF. CDR3 bases: TGTGCCAGCAGCATTAGCCTGGACCCGGGGAATTCACCCCTCCACTTT.

This clonotype was counted at least ten times. This sequence joins TRBV12-5 and TRBJ2-1; a possible D gene is TRBD1 (6 bases). Deletions cut 0 bases from V and 6 bases from J, with 21 bases between. Germline values: CDR1 LGHNT, CDR2 FRNRAP. The length of the CDR3 is 18 residues. The CDR3 coding sequence is TGTGCTAGTGGTTTGGTACAATCCCCCCAGGGGACAAGCAATGAGCAGTTCTTC. This gives the protein CASGLVQSPQGTSNEQFF. Full variable domain (missing parts from reference TRBV12-5 and TRBJ2-1): DARVTQTPRHKVTEMGQEVTMRCQPILGHNTVFWYRQTMMQGLELLAYFRNRAPLDDSGMPKDRFSAEMPDATLATLKIQPSEPRDSAVYFCASGLVQSPQGTSNEQFFGPGTRLTVL.

CDR3 nucleotides: TGTGCCAGCAGCCAGGGACTAGCGGGGGCCCATACGGATACGCAGTATTTT. Residues: CASSQGLAGAHTDTQYF. The chain links TRBV7-6 to TRBJ2-3; 14 nucleotides match TRBD2. J gave up 6 bases and V 5 bases, and 10 bases lay outside the gene matches. CDR3 length: 17 amino acids. Looked up from germline, CDR1 is SGHVS and CDR2 is FNYEAQ.

This clonotype was observed many times. The chain joins TRBV5-1 to TRBJ2-3; 7 positions agree with TRBD2. Germline lookup yields CDR1 SGHRS and CDR2 YFSETQ. The CDR3 is made up of 14 amino acids. Trimming took 7 bases from V and 4 from J; bases not matched to a gene: 9. DNA of the CDR3: TGCGCCAGCCGCTGGGCGGGGGTGTCAGATACGCAGTATTTT. Translated, it gives CASRWAGVSDTQYF.